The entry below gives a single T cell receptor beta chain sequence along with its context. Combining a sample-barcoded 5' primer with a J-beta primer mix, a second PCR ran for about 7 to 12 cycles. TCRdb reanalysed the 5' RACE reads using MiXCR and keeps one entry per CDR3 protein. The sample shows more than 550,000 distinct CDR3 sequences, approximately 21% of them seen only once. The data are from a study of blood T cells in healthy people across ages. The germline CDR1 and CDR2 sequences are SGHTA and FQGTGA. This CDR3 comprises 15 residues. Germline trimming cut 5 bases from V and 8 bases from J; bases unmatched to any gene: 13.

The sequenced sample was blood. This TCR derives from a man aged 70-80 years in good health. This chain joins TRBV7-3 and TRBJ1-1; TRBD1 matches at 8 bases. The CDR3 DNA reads TGTGCCAGCAGCCCGTATAGGACAGGGAAAGTAGAAGCTTTCTTT. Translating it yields CASSPYRTGKVEAFF.